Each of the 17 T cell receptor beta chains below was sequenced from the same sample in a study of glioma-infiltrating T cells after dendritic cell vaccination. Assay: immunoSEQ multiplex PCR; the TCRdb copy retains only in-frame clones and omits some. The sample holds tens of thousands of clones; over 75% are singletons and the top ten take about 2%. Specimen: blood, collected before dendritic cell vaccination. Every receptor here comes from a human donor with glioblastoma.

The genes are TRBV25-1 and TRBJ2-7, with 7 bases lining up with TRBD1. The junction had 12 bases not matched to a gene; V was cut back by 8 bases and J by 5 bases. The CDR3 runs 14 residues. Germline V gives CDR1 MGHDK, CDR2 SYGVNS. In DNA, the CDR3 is TGTGCCAGCCGAGGAAGACAGGGTTGGGACGAGCAGTACTTC. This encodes CASRGRQGWDEQYF.

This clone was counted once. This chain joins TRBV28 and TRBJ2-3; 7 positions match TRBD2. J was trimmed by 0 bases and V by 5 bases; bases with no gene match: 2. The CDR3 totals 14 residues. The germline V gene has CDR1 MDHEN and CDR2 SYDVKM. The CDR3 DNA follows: TGTGCCAGCAGTCTTAGCGGGAGCACAGATACGCAGTATTTT. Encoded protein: CASSLSGSTDTQYF. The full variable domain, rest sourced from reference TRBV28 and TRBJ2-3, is DVKVTQSSRYLVKRTGEKVFLECVQDMDHENMFWYRQDPGLGLRLIYFSYDVKMKEKGDIPEGYSVSREKKERFSLILESASTNQTSMYLCASSLSGSTDTQYFGPGTRLTVL.

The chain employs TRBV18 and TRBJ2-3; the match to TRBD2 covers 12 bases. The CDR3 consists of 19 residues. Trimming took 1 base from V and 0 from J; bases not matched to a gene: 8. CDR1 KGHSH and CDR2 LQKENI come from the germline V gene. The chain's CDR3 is CASSPQLAGGGQSTDTQYF. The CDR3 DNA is TGTGCCAGCTCACCACAACTAGCGGGAGGAGGCCAGAGCACAGATACGCAGTATTTT.

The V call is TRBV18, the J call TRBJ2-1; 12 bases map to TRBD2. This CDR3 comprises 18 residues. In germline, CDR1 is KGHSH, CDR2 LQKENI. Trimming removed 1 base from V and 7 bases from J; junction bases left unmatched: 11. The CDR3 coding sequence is TGTGCCAGCTCACCACGGACTAGCGGGATGCAAGAAAGAAATGAGCAGTTCTTC. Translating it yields CASSPRTSGMQERNEQFF.

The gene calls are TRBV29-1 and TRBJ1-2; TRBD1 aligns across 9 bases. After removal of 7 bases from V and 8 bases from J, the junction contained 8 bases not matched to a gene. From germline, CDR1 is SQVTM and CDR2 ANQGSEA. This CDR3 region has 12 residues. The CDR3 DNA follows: TGCAGCGCCCGGACAGGGGCAAGGGGCTACACCTTC. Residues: CSARTGARGYTF. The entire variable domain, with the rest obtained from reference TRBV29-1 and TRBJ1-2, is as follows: SAVISQKPSRDICQRGTSLTIQCQVDSQVTMMFWYRQQPGQSLTLIATANQGSEATYESGFVIDKFPISRPNLTFSTLTVSNMSPEDSSIYLCSARTGARGYTFGSGTRLTVV.

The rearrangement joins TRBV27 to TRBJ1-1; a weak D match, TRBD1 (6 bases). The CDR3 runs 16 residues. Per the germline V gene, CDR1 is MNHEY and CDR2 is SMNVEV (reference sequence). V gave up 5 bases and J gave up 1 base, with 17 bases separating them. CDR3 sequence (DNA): TGTGCCAGCAGTCTCCCCTTTAGAGGGGGGAACACTGAAGCTTTCTTT. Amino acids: CASSLPFRGGNTEAFF.

CDR3 amino acids: CASSLGSGITDTQYF. CDR3 DNA: TGCGCCAGCAGCTTAGGTAGCGGCATAACAGATACGCAGTATTTT. The rearrangement links TRBV5-1 to TRBJ2-3, with D possibly being TRBD2 (6 bases). The V and J ends lost 2 bases and 3 bases respectively, with 13 bases between them. CDR1 is SGHRS and CDR2 is YFSETQ in the germline V gene. The CDR3 has 15 amino acids.

The CDR3 region is CASNVGRGEKLFF. CDR3 nucleotide sequence: TGTGCCAGCAACGTGGGGCGGGGTGAAAAACTGTTTTTT. This chain links TRBV9 with TRBJ1-4, with a weak D call TRBD1 (5 bases). The CDR3 covers 13 residues. Germline CDR1 is SGDLS and CDR2 is YYNGEE. Trimming stripped 6 bases from V and 7 bases from J, with 13 bases between. Combining the CDR3 with reference TRBV9 and TRBJ1-4 gives the whole variable domain DSGVTQTPKHLITATGQRVTLRCSPRSGDLSVYWYQQSLDQGLQFLIQYYNGEERAKGNILERFSAQQFPDLHSELNLSSLELGDSALYFCASNVGRGEKLFFGSGTQLSVL.

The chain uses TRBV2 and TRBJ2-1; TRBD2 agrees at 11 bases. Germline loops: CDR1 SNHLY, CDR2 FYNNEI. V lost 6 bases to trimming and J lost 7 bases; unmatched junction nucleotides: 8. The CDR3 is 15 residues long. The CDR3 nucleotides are TGTGCCAGCAGACCACTAGCGGGAGTAGGGAATGAGCAGTTCTTC. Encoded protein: CASRPLAGVGNEQFF.

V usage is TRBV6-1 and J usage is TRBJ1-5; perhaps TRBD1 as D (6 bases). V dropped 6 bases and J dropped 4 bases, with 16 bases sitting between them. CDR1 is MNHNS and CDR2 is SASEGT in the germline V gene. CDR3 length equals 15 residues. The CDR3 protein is CASSLEGGGNQPQHF. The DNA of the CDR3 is TGTGCCAGCAGCCTGGAAGGGGGAGGGAATCAGCCCCAGCATTTT.

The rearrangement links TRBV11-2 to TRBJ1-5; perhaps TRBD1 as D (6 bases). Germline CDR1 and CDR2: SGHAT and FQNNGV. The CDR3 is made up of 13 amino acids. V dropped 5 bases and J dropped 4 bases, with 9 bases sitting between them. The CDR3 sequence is CASSRGQNQPQHF. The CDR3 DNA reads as TGTGCCAGCAGCCGGGGACAAAATCAGCCCCAGCATTTT.

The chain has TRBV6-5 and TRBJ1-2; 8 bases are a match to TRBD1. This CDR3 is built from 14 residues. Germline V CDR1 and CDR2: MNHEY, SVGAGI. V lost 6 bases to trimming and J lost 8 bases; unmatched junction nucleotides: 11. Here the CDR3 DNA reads TGTGCCAGCAGGACCCCGGACAGGGCGGGGGGCTACACCTTC. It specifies CASRTPDRAGGYTF.

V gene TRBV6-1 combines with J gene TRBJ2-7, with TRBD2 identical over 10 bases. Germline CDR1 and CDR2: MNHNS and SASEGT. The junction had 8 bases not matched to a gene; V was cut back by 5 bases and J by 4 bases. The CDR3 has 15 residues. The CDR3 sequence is CASSSSGGAIYEQYF. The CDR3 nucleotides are TGTGCCAGCAGTTCGAGCGGGGGGGCAATTTACGAGCAGTACTTC.

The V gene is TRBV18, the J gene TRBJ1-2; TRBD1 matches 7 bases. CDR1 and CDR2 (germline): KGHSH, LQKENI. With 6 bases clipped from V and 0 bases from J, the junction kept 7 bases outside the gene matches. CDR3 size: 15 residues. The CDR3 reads CASSPAGQSNYGYTF. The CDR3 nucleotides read TGTGCCAGCTCTCCGGCGGGACAGTCTAACTATGGCTACACCTTC.

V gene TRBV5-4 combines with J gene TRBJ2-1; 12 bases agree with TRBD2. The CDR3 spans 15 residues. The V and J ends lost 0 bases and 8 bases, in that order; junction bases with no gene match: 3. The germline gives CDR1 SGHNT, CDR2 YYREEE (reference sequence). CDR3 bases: TGTGCCAGCAGCTTGGCGACTAGCGGGAGCTATGAGCAGTTCTTC. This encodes CASSLATSGSYEQFF. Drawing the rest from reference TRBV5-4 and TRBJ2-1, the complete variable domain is ETGVTQSPTHLIKTRGQQVTLRCSSQSGHNTVSWYQQALGQGPQFIFQYYREEENGRGNFPPRFSGLQFPNYSSELNVNALELDDSALYLCASSLATSGSYEQFFGPGTRLTVL.

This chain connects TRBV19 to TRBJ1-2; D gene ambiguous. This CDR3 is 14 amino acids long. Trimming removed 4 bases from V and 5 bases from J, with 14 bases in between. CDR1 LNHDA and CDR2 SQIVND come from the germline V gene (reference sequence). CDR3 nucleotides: TGTGCCAGTAGTAAAGTCTTGGGCGAATATGGCTACACCTTC. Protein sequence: CASSKVLGEYGYTF.

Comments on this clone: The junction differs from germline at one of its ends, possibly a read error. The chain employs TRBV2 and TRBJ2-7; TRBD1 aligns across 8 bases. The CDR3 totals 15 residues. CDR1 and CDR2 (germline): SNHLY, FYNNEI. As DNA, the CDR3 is TGTGCCAGCAGTGAAACGGGACAGGTCGACTACGAGCCGTACTTC. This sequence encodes CASSETGQVDYEPYF. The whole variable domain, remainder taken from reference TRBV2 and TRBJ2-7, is EPEVTQTPSHQVTQMGQEVILRCVPISNHLYFYWYRQILGQKVEFLVSFYNNEISEKSEIFDDQFSVERPDGSNFTLKIRSTKLEDSAMYFCASSETGQVDYEPYFGPGTRLTVT.